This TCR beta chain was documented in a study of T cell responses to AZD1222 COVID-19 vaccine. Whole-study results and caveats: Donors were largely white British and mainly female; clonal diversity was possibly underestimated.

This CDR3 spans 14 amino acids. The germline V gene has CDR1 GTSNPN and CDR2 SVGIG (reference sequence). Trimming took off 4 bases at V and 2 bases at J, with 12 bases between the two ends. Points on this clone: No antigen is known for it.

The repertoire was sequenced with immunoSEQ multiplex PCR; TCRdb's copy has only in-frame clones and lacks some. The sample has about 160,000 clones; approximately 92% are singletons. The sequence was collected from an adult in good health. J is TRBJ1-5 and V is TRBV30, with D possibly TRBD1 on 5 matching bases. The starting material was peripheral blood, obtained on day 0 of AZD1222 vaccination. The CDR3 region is CAWNSGVGNQPQHF. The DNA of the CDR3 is TGTGCCTGGAACTCGGGGGTCGGCAATCAGCCCCAGCATTTT.